These 17 T cell receptor beta chains came from one sample sequenced in a study of blood T cell repertoires in COVID-19. Here immunoSEQ multiplex PCR was the method, and the copy in TCRdb shows in-frame clones only, minus some. Here the sample spans about 200,000 clones, more than 75% being singletons. The sequencing input was peripheral blood. The receptors shown here come from a man aged 50 or older with acute or convalescent COVID-19.

The chain recombines TRBV5-1 with TRBJ1-1, with a tentative D call TRBD1 (6 bases). The CDR3 extends over 14 amino acids. Trimming took off 1 base at V and 8 bases at J, with 15 bases between the two ends. Germline V gene data show CDR1 as SGHRS and CDR2 as YFSETQ. The CDR3 coding sequence is TGCGCCAGCAGCTTGCCGGGGGGCGCGGGGGAAGCTTTCTTT. This sequence encodes CASSLPGGAGEAFF.

The V gene is TRBV12-5, the J gene TRBJ2-3; no reliable D call. Trimming pared 2 bases from V and 2 bases from J, leaving 5 bases between. The CDR3 is 13 residues long. Germline assignment: CDR1 LGHNT and CDR2 FRNRAP. The CDR3 bases are TGTGCTAGTGGTTTGAGCCCCACAGATACGCAGTATTTT. This gives the protein CASGLSPTDTQYF.

V and J are TRBV19 and TRBJ1-4; D is uncertain. Trimming shortened V by 9 bases and J by 3 bases, and 14 bases separated the two germline ends. This CDR3 contains 14 residues. Germline values: CDR1 LNHDA, CDR2 SQIVND (reference sequence). As DNA, the CDR3 is TGTGCCAGCGGGGTGAGAGTCTCTAATGAAAAACTGTTTTTT. Encoded protein: CASGVRVSNEKLFF.

This clone was seen a single time. This sequence joins TRBV27 and TRBJ2-6, with TRBD1 matching over 8 bases. V lost 3 bases to trimming and J lost 4 bases; unmatched junction nucleotides: 11. Germline V gives CDR1 MNHEY, CDR2 SMNVEV (reference sequence). The CDR3 extends over 18 amino acids. In DNA, the CDR3 is TGTGCCAGCAGTTTCAGGGGGCGCGAACCCCCCGGGGCCAACGTCCTGACTTTC. It translates to CASSFRGREPPGANVLTF.

The chain recombines TRBV18 with TRBJ2-1, with D possibly TRBD1 on 6 matching bases. The germline V gene encodes CDR1 KGHSH and CDR2 LQKENI. The CDR3 length is 15 residues. The V and J ends lost 6 bases and 8 bases respectively, with 20 bases between them. The CDR3 loop is CASSMGARKFDEQFF. The DNA for the CDR3 is TGTGCCAGCTCCATGGGGGCCCGTAAATTCGATGAGCAGTTCTTC. Based on the CDR3 plus reference TRBV18 and TRBJ2-1, the full variable domain is NAGVMQNPRHLVRRRGQEARLRCSPMKGHSHVYWYRQLPEEGLKFMVYLQKENIIDESGMPKERFSAEFPKEGPSILRIQQVVRGDSAAYFCASSMGARKFDEQFFGPGTRLTVL.

This clone occurred once. The rearrangement uses TRBV6-5 and TRBJ1-3; D not resolved. The germline gives CDR1 MNHEY, CDR2 SVGAGI. Trimming took 0 bases from V and 0 from J, leaving 9 bases between them. This CDR3 region has 16 residues. The DNA of the CDR3 is TGTGCCAGCAGTTACTCGTACAGTAACTCTGGAAACACCATATATTTT. It encodes CASSYSYSNSGNTIYF.

The genes are TRBV3-1 (or the pseudogene TRBV3-2) and TRBJ2-5, with TRBD1 matching over 10 bases. The germline V gene encodes CDR1 LGHDT and CDR2 YNNKEL (reference sequence). J lost 9 bases, V lost 1 base, and 11 bases had no gene match. This CDR3 spans 16 amino acids. The CDR3 reads CASSQARTGGSGAQYF. For the CDR3, the DNA is TGTGCCAGCAGCCAAGCCAGGACAGGGGGATCAGGGGCCCAGTACTTC.

The chain is built from TRBV15 and TRBJ1-3, with no clear D. The length of the CDR3 is 16 residues. Germline-derived CDR1 and CDR2 are LNHNV and YYDKDF (reference sequence). V was shortened by 1 base and J by 0 bases, with 10 bases between the two germline ends. The DNA for the CDR3 is TGTGCCACCAGCAGAGTAGGGAGCCTCTCTGGAAACACCATATATTTT. Encoded protein: CATSRVGSLSGNTIYF.

This chain uses TRBV19 with TRBJ2-7; D gene ambiguous. V was trimmed by 0 bases and J by 0 bases, leaving 9 bases between them. This CDR3 contains 15 residues. The germline CDR1 and CDR2 sequences are LNHDA and SQIVND (reference sequence). The CDR3, as DNA: TGTGCCAGTAGTATAGATCTGCAGGCCTCCTACGAGCAGTACTTC. This sequence encodes CASSIDLQASYEQYF.

The chain links TRBV6-4 to TRBJ1-4; 8 nucleotides match TRBD1. The CDR3 has 16 amino acids. Trimming at V came to 2 bases and at J to 5 bases, leaving 7 bases not matched to a gene. Germline lookup yields CDR1 MRHNA and CDR2 SNTAGT. The DNA of the CDR3 is TGTGCCAGCAGTGACCCGACAGGGGTACGGAATGAAAAACTGTTTTTT. Translated, it gives CASSDPTGVRNEKLFF.

The chain combines TRBV18 with TRBJ1-3, with 10 positions matching TRBD1. CDR1 is KGHSH, CDR2 LQKENI, per germline. The CDR3 extends over 16 amino acids. V shed 2 bases and J 4 bases; nucleotides not matched to a gene: 5. CDR3 region: CASSPTGQGPGNTIYF. Here the CDR3 DNA reads TGTGCCAGCTCACCAACGGGACAGGGGCCCGGAAACACCATATATTTT.

In DNA form, the CDR3 reads TGTGCCAGCAGCTTAGATACACGAGCTTTCTTT. It is translated as CASSLDTRAFF. The rearrangement joins TRBV11-2 to TRBJ1-1; D ambiguous. The V end was cut by 0 bases, the J end by 10 bases, with 6 bases between. Looked up from germline, CDR1 is SGHAT and CDR2 is FQNNGV. The CDR3 is made up of 11 amino acids.

The rearrangement joins TRBV6-4 to TRBJ1-5, with a possible D match to TRBD1 (6 bases). This CDR3 region has 15 residues. Germline lookup yields CDR1 MRHNA and CDR2 SNTAGT. V was pared by 6 bases and J by 0 bases, with 12 bases between. The CDR3 is CASSPGHHSNQPQHF. In DNA form, the CDR3 reads TGTGCCAGCAGCCCGGGACACCATAGCAATCAGCCCCAGCATTTT.

The J gene is TRBJ2-4, the V gene TRBV2, with D tentatively TRBD2 (6 bases). The CDR3 runs 13 residues. Trimming left V 7 bases short and J 3 bases short, with 10 bases between. Germline CDR1 reads SNHLY; CDR2 reads FYNNEI. Here the CDR3 DNA reads TGTGCCAGCACGGGGACTGTCAAAAACATTCAGTACTTC. Its protein is CASTGTVKNIQYF.

This clone was recorded only once. V gene TRBV5-1 combines with J gene TRBJ1-2, with 11 bases aligning to TRBD1. The germline CDR1 and CDR2 sequences are SGHRS and YFSETQ. This CDR3 comprises 16 residues. Losses at the gene ends were 4 bases for V and 4 bases for J; bases not matched to a gene: 9. The CDR3 nucleotides read TGCGCCAGCAGCGGGAGGACAGGGGGCAGCGGCTATGGCTACACCTTC. It encodes CASSGRTGGSGYGYTF.

This chain joins TRBV6-1 and TRBJ2-1, with TRBD2 identical over 10 bases. The CDR3 consists of 16 residues. Trimming removed 4 bases from V and 7 bases from J; junction bases left unmatched: 10. Germline lookup yields CDR1 MNHNS and CDR2 SASEGT. Here the CDR3 DNA reads TGTGCCAGCAGTGGACAGCGGGGGGGCAGGTTAAATGAGCAGTTCTTC. Amino acids: CASSGQRGGRLNEQFF.

The sample holds one count of this clone. The chain is built from TRBV5-1 and TRBJ2-7, with D possibly TRBD1 on 6 matching bases. The CDR3 consists of 14 residues. V was pared by 1 base and J by 11 bases, with 19 bases between. The V gene's germline CDR1 is SGHRS and CDR2 YFSETQ. The CDR3 is CASSLRGTDSLKYF. CDR3 bases: TGCGCCAGCAGCTTGAGGGGGACCGACAGCCTAAAGTACTTC.